This T cell receptor (beta chain) was identified in a study of Ad26.COV2.S vaccination and SARS-CoV-2 variants. Overall study findings and caveats: Responses of T cells in total may have been underestimated by the TCR breadth and depth analyses. Marked by substantial breadth, spike-specific CD8+ and CD4+ T cell responses were reportedly seen after vaccination.

Germline values: CDR1 SGHRS, CDR2 YFSETQ. This CDR3 has 13 residues. J lost 8 bases, V lost 6 bases, and 6 bases had no gene match. The treatment here: around 19 received Ad26.COV2.S at low or high dose, single or two shots; roughly five received placebo; per-sample allocation not given. After the first vaccine or placebo injection, samples were drawn on day 63. Within Boston, the person who donated was an adult of 18-55 years. SARS-CoV-2 spike from the Wuhan strain was encoded by the vaccine, an Ad26 vector. Regarding this clone: No antigen is known for it.

The table came from immunoSEQ multiplex PCR; TCRdb's copy has only in-frame clones and leaves some out. The sample holds some 320,000 clones; more than 70% are singletons and the top ten take 1.5% to 2.5%. The chain links TRBV5-1 to TRBJ2-1; 9 nucleotides agree with TRBD1. The receptor comes from a person aged 18-60 years who received the Ad26.COV2.S COVID-19 vaccine or a placebo. This specimen consisted of peripheral blood, obtained in a trial of Ad26.COV2.S vaccine versus placebo. CDR3 amino acids: CASTGQGYYEQFF. The CDR3, as DNA: TGCGCCAGCACGGGACAGGGATATTATGAGCAGTTCTTC.